This passage covers 31 T cell receptor beta chains from one sample sequenced in a study of cytomegalovirus exposure and HLA in healthy donors. The PCR contained 60 Vbeta and 13 Jbeta primers. Sequencing was performed with immunoSEQ multiplex PCR; in TCRdb, only in-frame clones are kept and a portion is missing. The sample has roughly 150,000 clones; roughly 80% are singletons. What was sequenced was PBMCs. The receptors were gathered from a man aged 45 to 65 in good health and CMV-seropositive.

A remark on this clone: One end of the junction is discordant with germline, which a read error may explain. The V call is TRBV7-7, the J call TRBJ2-1, with a possible D match to TRBD1 (6 bases). Germline V gene data show CDR1 as SSHAT and CDR2 as FNYEAQ (reference sequence). The CDR3 runs to 15 residues. The CDR3 DNA is TGTGCTAGCAGCCATGGCCAGGGGCCCTACAATGAGCAGTTCTTC. Amino acids: CASSHGQGPYNEQFF.

This chain connects TRBV6-5 to TRBJ1-2; possible D gene TRBD1, 6 bases. The CDR3 totals 13 residues. Germline V gives CDR1 MNHEY, CDR2 SVGAGI. The V end lost 7 bases, the J end lost 1 base, and 10 bases lay between the germline ends. This CDR3 reads CASKRDINYGYTF. CDR3 in DNA: TGTGCCAGCAAGAGGGACATTAACTATGGCTACACCTTC.

The chain recombines TRBV25-1 with TRBJ1-2; no clear D. V lost 7 bases and J lost 7, with 10 bases in between. This CDR3 comprises 11 residues. Per the germline V gene, CDR1 is MGHDK and CDR2 is SYGVNS. This CDR3 reads CASTGDLGYTF. In DNA, the CDR3 is TGTGCCAGCACCGGGGATCTTGGCTACACCTTC.

J is TRBJ2-7 and V is TRBV6-6; 9 positions agree with TRBD1. The J segment lost 2 bases and the V segment lost 0 bases, leaving 5 bases of the junction unmatched. Per germline, CDR1 MNHNY and CDR2 SVGAGI (reference sequence). This CDR3 region has 16 residues. CDR3 DNA sequence: TGTGCCAGCAGTTACTCGAGACAGGGGGGGACCTACGAGCAGTACTTC. Its protein product is CASSYSRQGGTYEQYF.

The rearrangement joins TRBV6-1 to TRBJ2-7; no reliable D call. The germline gives CDR1 MNHNS, CDR2 SASEGT. V lost 6 bases and J lost 6, with 12 bases in between. CDR3 length equals 12 residues. This chain's CDR3 is CASSEAGFEQYF. The DNA for the CDR3 is TGTGCCAGCAGCGAGGCCGGGTTCGAGCAGTACTTC.

The chain recombines TRBV7-2 with TRBJ1-5; no reliable D call. Per the germline V gene, CDR1 is SGHTA and CDR2 is FQGNSA. The CDR3 has 15 amino acids. The ends were cut back, 1 base at V and 0 bases at J, with 7 bases in the middle. The CDR3 DNA sequence: TGTGCCAGCAGCTTAGTTACAGCTAGCAATCAGCCCCAGCATTTT. This gives the protein CASSLVTASNQPQHF.

The chain carries TRBV7-8 and TRBJ2-2, with D maybe TRBD1 (6 bases). Germline CDR1 and CDR2: SGHVS and FQNEAQ. The CDR3 loop spans 17 amino acids. Trimming pared 5 bases from V and 5 bases from J, leaving 21 bases between. CDR3 residues: CASSVSRTALGTGELFF. CDR3 sequence (DNA): TGTGCCAGCAGCGTGAGCCGGACAGCCCTTGGAACCGGGGAGCTGTTTTTT. Full variable domain (remainder filled in from reference TRBV7-8 and TRBJ2-2): GAGVSQSPRYKVAKRGQDVALRCDPISGHVSLFWYQQALGQGPEFLTYFQNEAQLDKSGLPSDRFFAERPEGSVSTLKIQRTQQEDSAVYLCASSVSRTALGTGELFFGEGSRLTVL.

The rearrangement joins TRBV5-4 to TRBJ2-1; D may be TRBD1 (6 bases). V was clipped by 4 bases and J by 6 bases, with 14 bases between them. The CDR3 covers 14 residues. Germline V gene lookup returns CDR1 SGHNT and CDR2 YYREEE (reference sequence). For the CDR3, the DNA is TGTGCCAGCAGCCCGACAGGTCCCGTCAATGAGCAGTTCTTC. Translation: CASSPTGPVNEQFF. Using reference TRBV5-4 and TRBJ2-1 for the parts outside the CDR3, the full variable domain is ETGVTQSPTHLIKTRGQQVTLRCSSQSGHNTVSWYQQALGQGPQFIFQYYREEENGRGNFPPRFSGLQFPNYSSELNVNALELDDSALYLCASSPTGPVNEQFFGPGTRLTVL.

This chain connects TRBV5-1 to TRBJ2-7; 12 bases are a match to TRBD2. Germline trimming cut 4 bases from V and 0 bases from J; bases unmatched to any gene: 8. The CDR3 totals 17 residues. The germline V gene encodes CDR1 SGHRS and CDR2 YFSETQ. The CDR3, as DNA: TGCGCCAGCAGCGGGCGGACTAGCGGGATGATCTCCTACGAGCAGTACTTC. This codes for CASSGRTSGMISYEQYF.

This chain links TRBV11-3 with TRBJ2-1; 7 nucleotides match TRBD1. Germline CDR1 is SGHNT and CDR2 is YENEEA. The CDR3 length is 16 residues. Trimming removed 4 bases from V and 0 bases from J; junction bases left unmatched: 6. CDR3 DNA: TGTGCCAGCAGCTCCTCACAGGGGAGCTCCTACAATGAGCAGTTCTTC. Protein sequence: CASSSSQGSSYNEQFF.

J is TRBJ1-6 and V is TRBV6-5; D unclear. The germline V and J ends were trimmed by 3 bases and 7 bases, with 13 bases remaining between them. The CDR3 contains 15 residues. Germline V gene lookup returns CDR1 MNHEY and CDR2 SVGAGI. This chain's CDR3 is CASSYTNPGNSPLHF. In DNA, the CDR3 is TGTGCCAGCAGTTATACGAACCCGGGAAATTCACCCCTCCACTTT.

This chain uses TRBV7-9 with TRBJ2-1, with 12 bases identical to TRBD1. CDR3 size: 17 residues. CDR1 SEHNR and CDR2 FQNEAQ come from the germline V gene (reference sequence). Trimming at V came to 4 bases and at J to 8 bases, leaving 12 bases not matched to a gene. The CDR3: CASSSLTSGTGGHEQFF. The CDR3, as DNA: TGTGCCAGCAGCTCCCTCACTTCCGGGACAGGGGGCCATGAGCAGTTCTTC.

This clone was observed once. The chain joins TRBV19 to TRBJ2-7; D remains ambiguous. CDR3 length equals 13 residues. Germline-derived CDR1 and CDR2 are LNHDA and SQIVND (reference sequence). V gave up 7 bases and J gave up 0 bases, with 10 bases separating them. The CDR3 region is CASKRLSSYEQYF. CDR3 nucleotides: TGTGCCAGTAAGAGGCTCAGCTCCTACGAGCAGTACTTC.

The CDR3 loop reads CASSRGRLEQFF. In DNA, the CDR3 is TGTGCCAGCAGCCGCGGGAGGCTTGAGCAGTTCTTC. The rearrangement links TRBV11-3 to TRBJ2-1; 8 bases agree with TRBD2. CDR1 is SGHNT and CDR2 is YENEEA in the germline V gene. V was clipped by 5 bases and J by 9 bases; unmatched bases: 3. CDR3 length equals 12 residues.

The chain recombines TRBV15 with TRBJ1-6; 7 bases fit TRBD1. The germline V gene encodes CDR1 LNHNV and CDR2 YYDKDF (reference sequence). There are 19 residues in the CDR3. Trimming cost V 0 bases and J 0 bases; bases outside gene matches: 8. DNA for the CDR3: TGTGCCACCAGCAGAGAAGGGGGCAGGGGGAGCTCCTATAATTCACCCCTCCACTTT. Protein product: CATSREGGRGSSYNSPLHF.

In its sample, this clone was seen a few times. This chain uses TRBV11-2 with TRBJ2-2, with 7 bases that match TRBD1. V lost 11 bases and J lost 2; bases outside the gene matches: 11. The CDR3 is 15 residues long. CDR1 and CDR2 (germline): SGHAT, FQNNGV. The CDR3 sequence: CAWNDRVRNTGELFF. DNA of the CDR3: TGTGCCTGGAACGACAGGGTCCGAAACACCGGGGAGCTGTTTTTT. Combining the CDR3 with reference TRBV11-2 and TRBJ2-2 gives the whole variable domain EAGVAQSPRYKIIEKRQSVAFWCNPISGHATLYWYQQILGQGPKLLIQFQNNGVVDDSQLPKDRFSAERLKGVDSTLKIQPAKLEDSAVYLCAWNDRVRNTGELFFGEGSRLTVL.

The rearrangement links TRBV12-5 to TRBJ1-2; TRBD1 matches at 11 bases. V dropped 3 bases and J dropped 0; count of bases not matched to a gene: 6. Per the germline V gene, CDR1 is LGHNT and CDR2 is FRNRAP. The CDR3 runs to 17 residues. The chain's CDR3 is CASGFPPGQGANYGYTF. In DNA form, the CDR3 reads TGTGCTAGTGGTTTCCCTCCGGGACAGGGGGCTAACTATGGCTACACCTTC.

The chain recombines TRBV28 with TRBJ1-5, with 7 bases identical to TRBD1. The germline V gene has CDR1 MDHEN and CDR2 SYDVKM. Trimming cost V 6 bases and J 0 bases; bases outside gene matches: 5. This CDR3 contains 15 residues. CDR3 DNA: TGTGCCAGCAGCCTCCCAGGGGGTAGCAATCAGCCCCAGCATTTT. This translates into CASSLPGGSNQPQHF.

The V gene is TRBV10-3, the J gene TRBJ1-2, with D maybe TRBD1 (6 bases). The CDR3 has 14 amino acids. Per germline, CDR1 ENHRY and CDR2 SYGVKD. V was clipped by 0 bases and J by 3 bases, with 8 bases between them. CDR3 coding DNA: TGTGCCATCAGTGAGTCGACAGGAGACTATGGCTACACCTTC. Protein: CAISESTGDYGYTF.

J is TRBJ2-2 and V is TRBV13, with 12 nucleotides matching TRBD2. The V and J ends lost 5 bases and 0 bases, in that order; junction bases with no gene match: 4. This CDR3 comprises 17 residues. CDR1 and CDR2 (germline): PRHDT, FYEKMQ (reference sequence). The CDR3 sequence: CASSLAGGGSNTGELFF. For the CDR3, the DNA is TGTGCCAGCAGCCTAGCGGGGGGGGGCTCGAACACCGGGGAGCTGTTTTTT.

This clone was detected only a few times. This chain connects TRBV19 to TRBJ1-3; perhaps TRBD1 as D (5 bases). CDR1 is LNHDA, CDR2 SQIVND, per germline (reference sequence). Trimming stripped 6 bases from V and 4 bases from J, with 16 bases between. The CDR3 is made up of 15 amino acids. DNA for the CDR3: TGTGCCAGTAGCACCTCCCAGGGATTCGGAAACACCATATATTTT. The encoded protein is CASSTSQGFGNTIYF.

This chain links TRBV7-2 with TRBJ1-5, with 9 bases lining up with TRBD1. Germline V gene sequence: CDR1 SGHTA, CDR2 FQGNSA. The CDR3 sequence is 15 residues long. V shed 4 bases and J 6 bases; nucleotides not matched to a gene: 7. CDR3 coding DNA: TGTGCCAGCAGCTCCGGACAGGGGATGGGTCAGCCCCAGCATTTT. Protein: CASSSGQGMGQPQHF.

The chain carries TRBV7-2 and TRBJ1-1, with a possible D match to TRBD1 (5 bases). Trimming took off 5 bases at V and 4 bases at J, with 11 bases between the two ends. CDR1 and CDR2 from the germline V gene are SGHTA and FQGNSA. The CDR3 has 13 amino acids. The CDR3 is CASSPRGFTEAFF. The CDR3 nucleotides are TGTGCCAGCAGCCCGCGGGGGTTCACTGAAGCTTTCTTT.

The J gene is TRBJ2-7, the V gene TRBV10-1; D perhaps matches TRBD2 (5 bases). The V and J ends lost 0 bases and 0 bases respectively, with 12 bases between them. Germline CDR1 and CDR2: WNHNN and SYGVQD (reference sequence). The CDR3 contains 16 residues. CDR3 region: CASSESLGGRSYEQYF. The DNA for the CDR3 is TGCGCCAGCAGTGAGTCGTTAGGAGGCCGCTCCTACGAGCAGTACTTC.

The chain combines TRBV27 with TRBJ2-3; 10 positions agree with TRBD2. CDR1 is MNHEY and CDR2 is SMNVEV in the germline V gene (reference sequence). Trimming took 7 bases from V and 5 from J; bases not matched to a gene: 6. The CDR3 spans 14 residues. CDR3 sequence: CASTRASGGDTQYF. CDR3 in DNA: TGTGCCAGCACGAGGGCTAGCGGGGGAGATACGCAGTATTTT.

The chain is built from TRBV5-1 and TRBJ1-4; 7 bases line up with TRBD1. V shed 2 bases and J 8 bases; nucleotides not matched to a gene: 6. CDR3 length equals 14 residues. Looked up from germline, CDR1 is SGHRS and CDR2 is YFSETQ. The CDR3 is CASSLTGVREKLFF. For the CDR3, the DNA is TGCGCCAGCAGCTTAACAGGGGTTCGGGAAAAACTGTTTTTT.

The V gene is TRBV28, the J gene TRBJ1-1; TRBD1 matches at 7 bases. The V gene's germline CDR1 is MDHEN and CDR2 SYDVKM. The CDR3 consists of 16 residues. J lost 0 bases, V lost 7 bases, and 11 bases had no gene match. The CDR3 coding sequence is TGTGCCAGCACCATCCTTCAAGGGGGCCTGAACACTGAAGCTTTCTTT. Encoded protein: CASTILQGGLNTEAFF.

V usage is TRBV6-4 and J usage is TRBJ2-7; D possibly corresponds to TRBD1 (6 bases). V was shortened by 10 bases and J by 4 bases, with 23 bases between the two germline ends. Looked up from germline, CDR1 is MRHNA and CDR2 is SNTAGT. CDR3 length: 15 residues. Here the CDR3 reads CAISPSRDMSYEQYF. The CDR3 bases are TGTGCCATTAGTCCCTCCCGGGACATGAGTTACGAGCAGTACTTC.

This sequence joins TRBV4-1 and TRBJ2-7; tentative D call: TRBD2 (7 bases). V gave up 3 bases and J gave up 2 bases, with 26 bases separating them. Germline CDR1 is MGHRA and CDR2 is YSYEKL. CDR3 length: 19 amino acids. As DNA, the CDR3 is TGCGCCAGCAGCCACCCATCTACCCACGGGGGGCGGGTCCCCTACGAGCAGTACTTC. Translating gives CASSHPSTHGGRVPYEQYF.

The chain joins TRBV5-1 to TRBJ1-4, with D possibly matching TRBD1 (5 bases). Trimming removed 2 bases from V and 0 bases from J, with 11 bases in between. Germline CDR1 and CDR2: SGHRS and YFSETQ. This CDR3 has 16 residues. CDR3 coding DNA: TGCGCCAGCAGCTTCCTGACAGCAGCAACTAATGAAAAACTGTTTTTT. Residues: CASSFLTAATNEKLFF.

The chain has TRBV4-2 and TRBJ1-4; 8 bases match TRBD1. The CDR3 has 16 amino acids. The germline V gene has CDR1 LGHNA and CDR2 YNFKEQ. J lost 3 bases, V lost 4 bases, and 7 bases had no gene match. CDR3 sequence: CASSPRGQASNEKLFF. The CDR3 DNA sequence: TGTGCCAGCAGCCCGCGGGGACAGGCCTCTAATGAAAAACTGTTTTTT.